The 8 T cell receptor beta chains given below trace back to one sample, sequenced in a study of cytomegalovirus exposure and HLA in healthy donors (dated by TCRdb to between 2016 and 2019). The receptor library was made with the immunoSEQ multiplex PCR assay. A mixture of 60 forward primers for TCR Vbeta segments and 13 reverse primers for TCR Jbeta segments was used in the multiplex PCR. The table comes from immuneACCESS by way of TCRdb, which keeps in-frame sequences with V and J called. Part of the clones is missing from these tables; in studies checked, under half for an unresolved V gene and the rest for unknown reasons. This sample holds about 190,000 clones; about 87% were observed only once. Jointly, the top ten make up approximately 1.7% of the sample. Sequenced sample: PBMCs. All receptors derive from a young woman in good health and CMV-seronegative.

The chain has TRBV5-1 and TRBJ2-1; 8 bases match TRBD2. This CDR3 spans 17 amino acids. Germline assignment: CDR1 SGHRS and CDR2 YFSETQ. The V gene end was trimmed by 4 bases and the J gene end by 1 base; junction bases not matched to a gene: 10. The CDR3 reads CASSARWTSRSYNEQFF. CDR3 coding DNA: TGCGCCAGCAGCGCCCGCTGGACTAGCAGGTCCTACAATGAGCAGTTCTTC.

V usage is TRBV10-3 and J usage is TRBJ1-2; D gene uncertain. V was pared by 2 bases and J by 6 bases, with 7 bases between. There are 12 residues in the CDR3. Germline CDR1 reads ENHRY; CDR2 reads SYGVKD. The CDR3 DNA is TGTGCCATCAGTGAGGCAATAGATGGCTACACCTTC. Amino acids: CAISEAIDGYTF.

The chain joins TRBV30 to TRBJ2-7; 11 bases are a match to TRBD1. The CDR3 spans 14 residues. V was clipped by 2 bases and J by 5 bases; unmatched bases: 5. Germline assignment: CDR1 GTSNPN and CDR2 SVGIG (reference sequence). CDR3 sequence: CAWSSGQGADEQYF. The CDR3 DNA reads as TGTGCCTGGAGTTCCGGACAGGGGGCCGACGAGCAGTACTTC.

This sequence joins TRBV18 and TRBJ2-7, with D maybe TRBD1 (6 bases). Germline V gives CDR1 KGHSH, CDR2 LQKENI. This CDR3 spans 13 amino acids. With 4 bases removed from V and 0 bases from J, the gap between germline ends came to 7 bases. CDR3 amino acids: CASSLDSSYEQYF. The CDR3 DNA follows: TGTGCCAGCTCACTGGACAGCTCCTACGAGCAGTACTTC.

The V and J genes are TRBV6-6 and TRBJ2-7, with 9 bases identical to TRBD1. In germline, CDR1 is MNHNY, CDR2 SVGAGI (reference sequence). The CDR3 has 14 residues. Trimming cost V 4 bases and J 3 bases; bases outside gene matches: 4. The CDR3 coding sequence is TGTGCCAGCAGTTTCCCGACAGGGGGCTACGAGCAGTACTTC. This sequence encodes CASSFPTGGYEQYF.

This chain's CDR3 is CASSVRDTRETQYF. The CDR3 region has the DNA TGTGCCAGCAGCGTAAGGGACACCAGAGAGACCCAGTACTTC. V is TRBV9 and J is TRBJ2-5; D perhaps matches TRBD1 (6 bases). CDR1 SGDLS and CDR2 YYNGEE come from the germline V gene. V lost 1 base and J lost 4, with 11 bases in between. This CDR3 spans 14 amino acids.

The rearrangement joins TRBV19 to TRBJ2-7; a possible D gene is TRBD1 (6 bases). Germline V gene lookup returns CDR1 LNHDA and CDR2 SQIVND (reference sequence). The CDR3 sequence is 13 residues long. Trimming left V 5 bases short and J 3 bases short, with 11 bases between. CDR3 coding DNA: TGTGCCAGTAGTCCAGGGGACCTCTACGAGCAGTACTTC. Translated, it gives CASSPGDLYEQYF.

The CDR3 region is CASSFWGAGANVLTF. The CDR3 DNA follows: TGCGCCAGCAGCTTTTGGGGAGCTGGGGCCAACGTCCTGACTTTC. V is TRBV5-1 and J is TRBJ2-6; tentative D call: TRBD2 (5 bases). The CDR3 has 15 amino acids. V lost 2 bases and J lost 2, with 8 bases in between. Germline loops: CDR1 SGHRS, CDR2 YFSETQ.